This entry lists 14 T cell receptor beta chains sequenced from one sample in a study of blood T cell repertoires in COVID-19. Only in-frame clones appear in the TCRdb table, and some are missing; sequencing was by immunoSEQ multiplex PCR. The sample shows around 270,000 clones, about 87% of them seen only once. The specimen was peripheral blood. These TCRs come from a man aged 60-69 years who had recovered from COVID-19.

V and J are TRBV6-2 or TRBV6-3 and TRBJ2-7, with 11 bases lining up with TRBD2. Looked up from germline, CDR1 is MNHEY and CDR2 is SVGEGT. The CDR3 is made up of 15 amino acids. V was pared by 4 bases and J by 3 bases, with 5 bases of the junction left unmatched. CDR3 sequence: CASSWGLAENYEQYF. The CDR3 DNA reads TGTGCCAGCAGTTGGGGACTAGCGGAAAACTACGAGCAGTACTTC.

Details on this clone: Other DNA sequences in the same sample also yield this CDR3. The V call is TRBV9, the J call TRBJ1-1; D might be TRBD1 (5 bases). Germline loops: CDR1 SGDLS, CDR2 YYNGEE. This CDR3 spans 14 amino acids. V lost 1 base and J lost 0, with 7 bases in between. CDR3 protein: CASSVTGVNTEAFF. DNA for the CDR3: TGTGCCAGCAGCGTAACAGGAGTGAACACTGAAGCTTTCTTT.

The V gene is TRBV19, the J gene TRBJ1-4; D ambiguous. CDR3 size: 15 residues. Trimming removed 3 bases from V and 4 bases from J, with 12 bases in between. Germline-derived CDR1 and CDR2 are LNHDA and SQIVND (reference sequence). CDR3 DNA sequence: TGTGCCAGTAGTATCTATCTCCGGGGTAATGAAAAACTGTTTTTT. Translation gives CASSIYLRGNEKLFF.

This rearrangement joins TRBV5-1 to TRBJ1-2, with 9 bases matching TRBD1. The CDR3 spans 15 residues. V was pared by 3 bases and J by 8 bases, with 11 bases of the junction left unmatched. CDR1 SGHRS and CDR2 YFSETQ come from the germline V gene. DNA of the CDR3: TGCGCCAGCAGCTGGGACAGGGTTCTCGGGCAGGGCTACACCTTC. Protein product: CASSWDRVLGQGYTF.

V and J are TRBV2 and TRBJ2-5, with a weak D call TRBD2 (6 bases). The length of the CDR3 is 15 residues. V lost 8 bases, J lost 1 base, and 17 bases lay in between. Germline V gene lookup returns CDR1 SNHLY and CDR2 FYNNEI. CDR3 DNA sequence: TGTGCCAGCGGACGCAACGGGGGACCCCAAGAGACCCAGTACTTC. Translation gives CASGRNGGPQETQYF.

This chain links TRBV18 with TRBJ1-1; TRBD1 aligns across 9 bases. Trimming removed 4 bases from V and 6 bases from J; junction bases left unmatched: 6. This CDR3 region has 14 residues. CDR1 and CDR2 (germline): KGHSH, LQKENI. The CDR3 region has the DNA TGTGCCAGCTCACAACAGGGGGCAGGAGCTGAAGCTTTCTTT. Translated, it gives CASSQQGAGAEAFF.

The chain couples TRBV5-5 to TRBJ2-7, with 10 bases lining up with TRBD1. This CDR3 has 15 residues. J gave up 2 bases and V 0 bases, and 2 bases lay outside the gene matches. Per the germline V gene, CDR1 is SGHKS and CDR2 is YYEKEE (reference sequence). The CDR3 region is CASSLAGQGAYEQYF. CDR3 in DNA: TGTGCCAGCAGCTTGGCCGGACAGGGGGCCTACGAGCAGTACTTC.

This chain uses TRBV10-1 with TRBJ2-3, with TRBD2 as a possible D gene (6 bases). This CDR3 contains 14 residues. V was clipped by 0 bases and J by 3 bases, with 7 bases between them. From germline, CDR1 is WNHNN and CDR2 SYGVQD (reference sequence). Here the CDR3 DNA reads TGCGCCAGCAGTGAGTCAGGGAGGACAGATACGCAGTATTTT. Protein product: CASSESGRTDTQYF.

This chain links TRBV6-5 with TRBJ2-7, with 8 nucleotides matching TRBD1. The CDR3 is 15 amino acids. The V gene end was trimmed by 5 bases and the J gene end by 1 base; junction bases not matched to a gene: 7. Per germline, CDR1 MNHEY and CDR2 SVGAGI. The CDR3 DNA follows: TGTGCCAGCAGTAACGACAGGGGATCTTCCTACGAGCAGTACTTC. This codes for CASSNDRGSSYEQYF.

The CDR3: CASSPRTQPYEQYF. Here the CDR3 DNA reads TGTGCCAGCAGCCCTCGGACACAGCCCTACGAGCAGTACTTC. J is TRBJ2-7 and V is TRBV5-6; D is possibly TRBD1 (5 bases). Germline CDR1 SGHDT, CDR2 YYEEEE. The CDR3 runs to 14 residues. V was shortened by 4 bases and J by 2 bases, with 13 bases between the two germline ends.

This chain links TRBV6-5 with TRBJ1-1, with 7 nucleotides matching TRBD1. This CDR3 has 12 amino acids. CDR1 is MNHEY and CDR2 is SVGAGI in the germline V gene. Germline trimming cut 5 bases from V and 8 bases from J; bases unmatched to any gene: 5. The CDR3 DNA is TGTGCCAGCAGTAGGGACAGACGAGAAGCTTTCTTT. This codes for CASSRDRREAFF.

Only one count was recorded for this clone. This sequence joins TRBV5-4 and TRBJ2-1; 12 positions match TRBD1. Germline V CDR1 and CDR2: SGHNT, YYREEE (reference sequence). V lost 5 bases and J lost 6; bases outside the gene matches: 9. The CDR3 is 16 residues long. The CDR3 sequence: CASSSFRDRGLNEQFF. The CDR3 nucleotides read TGTGCCAGCAGTTCCTTCCGGGACAGGGGGCTCAATGAGCAGTTCTTC.

This chain links TRBV4-1 with TRBJ2-3; possibly TRBD1 for D (6 bases). Germline CDR1 is MGHRA and CDR2 is YSYEKL. The ends were cut back, 0 bases at V and 0 bases at J, with 19 bases in the middle. The CDR3 has 19 residues. The CDR3 here is CASSQDWARTASSTDTQYF. The DNA for the CDR3 is TGCGCCAGCAGCCAAGATTGGGCCAGGACAGCTAGTAGCACAGATACGCAGTATTTT.

The V gene is TRBV6-6, the J gene TRBJ2-5, with TRBD1 as a possible D gene (6 bases). Germline CDR1 reads MNHNY; CDR2 reads SVGAGI (reference sequence). The CDR3 is 14 residues long. V dropped 0 bases and J dropped 4 bases, with 9 bases sitting between them. The CDR3 loop reads CASSYSRRGETQYF. CDR3 bases: TGTGCCAGCAGTTACTCCCGCAGGGGAGAGACCCAGTACTTC.